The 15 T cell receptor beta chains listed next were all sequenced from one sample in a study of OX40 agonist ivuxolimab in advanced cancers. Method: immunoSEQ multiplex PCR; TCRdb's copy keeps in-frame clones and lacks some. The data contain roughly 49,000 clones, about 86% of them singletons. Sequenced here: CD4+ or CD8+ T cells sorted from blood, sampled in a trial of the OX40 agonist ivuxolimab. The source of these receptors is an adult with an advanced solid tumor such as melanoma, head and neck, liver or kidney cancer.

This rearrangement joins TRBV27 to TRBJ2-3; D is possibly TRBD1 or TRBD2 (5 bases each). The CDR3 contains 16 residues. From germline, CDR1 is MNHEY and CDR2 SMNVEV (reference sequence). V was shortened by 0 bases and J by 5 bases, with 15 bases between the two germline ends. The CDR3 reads CASSLSNQGPLDTQYF. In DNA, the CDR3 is TGTGCCAGCAGTTTATCGAACCAGGGACCCCTAGATACGCAGTATTTT.

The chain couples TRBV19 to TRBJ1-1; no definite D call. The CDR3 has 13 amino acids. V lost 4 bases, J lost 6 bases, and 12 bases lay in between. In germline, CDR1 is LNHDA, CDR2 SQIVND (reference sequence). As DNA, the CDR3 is TGTGCCAGTAGTACTCGGGAAGGACCTGAAGCTTTCTTT. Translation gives CASSTREGPEAFF.

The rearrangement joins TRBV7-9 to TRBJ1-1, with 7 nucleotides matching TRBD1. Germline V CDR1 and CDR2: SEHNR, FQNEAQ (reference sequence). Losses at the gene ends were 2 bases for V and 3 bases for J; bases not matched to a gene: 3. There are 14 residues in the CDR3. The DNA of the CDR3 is TGTGCCAGCAGCTTAACGGGACAGTACACTGAAGCTTTCTTT. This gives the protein CASSLTGQYTEAFF.

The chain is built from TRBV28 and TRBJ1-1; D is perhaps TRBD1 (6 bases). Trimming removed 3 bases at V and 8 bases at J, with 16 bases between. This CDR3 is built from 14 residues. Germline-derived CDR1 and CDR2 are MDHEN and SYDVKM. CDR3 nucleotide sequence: TGTGCCAGCAGTTTCGGACGGCTAGGGACAGAAGCTTTCTTT. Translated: CASSFGRLGTEAFF.

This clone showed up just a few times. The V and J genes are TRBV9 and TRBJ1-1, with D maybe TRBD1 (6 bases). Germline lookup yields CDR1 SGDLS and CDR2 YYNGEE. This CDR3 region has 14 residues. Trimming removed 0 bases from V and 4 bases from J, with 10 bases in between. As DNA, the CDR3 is TGTGCCAGCAGCGTAGCAGGGGTTGGCACTGAAGCTTTCTTT. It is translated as CASSVAGVGTEAFF. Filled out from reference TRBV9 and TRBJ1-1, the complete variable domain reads DSGVTQTPKHLITATGQRVTLRCSPRSGDLSVYWYQQSLDQGLQFLIQYYNGEERAKGNILERFSAQQFPDLHSELNLSSLELGDSALYFCASSVAGVGTEAFFGQGTRLTVV.

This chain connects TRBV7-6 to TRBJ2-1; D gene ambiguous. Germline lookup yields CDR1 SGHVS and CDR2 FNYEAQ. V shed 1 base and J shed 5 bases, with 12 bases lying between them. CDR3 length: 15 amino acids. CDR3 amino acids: CASSLVGTANNEQFF. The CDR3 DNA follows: TGTGCCAGCAGCTTAGTCGGAACAGCCAACAATGAGCAGTTCTTC.

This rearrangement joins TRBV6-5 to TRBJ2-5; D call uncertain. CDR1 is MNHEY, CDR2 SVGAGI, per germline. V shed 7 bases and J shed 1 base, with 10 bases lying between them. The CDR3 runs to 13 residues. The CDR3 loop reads CASNTKGQETQYF. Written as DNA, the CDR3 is TGTGCCAGCAACACTAAGGGCCAAGAGACCCAGTACTTC.

The CDR3, as DNA: TGTGCCAGCAGCTTGGACCGGAACACTGAAGCTTTCTTT. Translating gives CASSLDRNTEAFF. The genes are TRBV6-6 and TRBJ1-1; no firm D call. The CDR3 contains 13 residues. Trimming shortened V by 6 bases and J by 1 base, and 9 bases separated the two germline ends. Germline lookup yields CDR1 MNHNY and CDR2 SVGAGI (reference sequence).

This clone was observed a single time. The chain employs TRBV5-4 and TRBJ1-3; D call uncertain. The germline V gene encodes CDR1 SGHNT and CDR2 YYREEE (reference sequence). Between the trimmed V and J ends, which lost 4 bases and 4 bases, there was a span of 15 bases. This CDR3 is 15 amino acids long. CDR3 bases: TGTGCCAGCAGCCCCGGGTCACCGAAAGGAAACACCATATATTTT. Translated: CASSPGSPKGNTIYF.

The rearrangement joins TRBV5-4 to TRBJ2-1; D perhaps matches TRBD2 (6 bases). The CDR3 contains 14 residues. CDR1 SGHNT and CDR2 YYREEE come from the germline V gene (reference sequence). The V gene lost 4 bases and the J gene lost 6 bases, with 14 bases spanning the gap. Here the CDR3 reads CASSLREARNEQFF. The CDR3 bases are TGTGCCAGCAGCCTCAGGGAGGCCCGCAATGAGCAGTTCTTC. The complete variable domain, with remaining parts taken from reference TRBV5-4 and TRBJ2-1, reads ETGVTQSPTHLIKTRGQQVTLRCSSQSGHNTVSWYQQALGQGPQFIFQYYREEENGRGNFPPRFSGLQFPNYSSELNVNALELDDSALYLCASSLREARNEQFFGPGTRLTVL.

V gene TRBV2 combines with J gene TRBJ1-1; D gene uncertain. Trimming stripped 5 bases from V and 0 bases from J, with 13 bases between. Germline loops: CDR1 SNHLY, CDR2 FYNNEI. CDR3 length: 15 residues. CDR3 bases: TGTGCCAGCAGTCCCCCGAGGGAAGTGAACACTGAAGCTTTCTTT. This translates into CASSPPREVNTEAFF.

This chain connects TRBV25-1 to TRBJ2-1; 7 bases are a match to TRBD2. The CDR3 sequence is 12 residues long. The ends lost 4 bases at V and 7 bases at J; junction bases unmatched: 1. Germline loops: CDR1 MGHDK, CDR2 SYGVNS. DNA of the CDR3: TGTGCCAGCAGTGGGGGGGGGAATGAGCAGTTCTTC. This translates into CASSGGGNEQFF.

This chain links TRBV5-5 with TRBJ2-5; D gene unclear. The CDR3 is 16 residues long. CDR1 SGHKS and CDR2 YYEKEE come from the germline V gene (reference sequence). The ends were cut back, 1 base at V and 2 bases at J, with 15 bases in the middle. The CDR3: CASSLIGFGRQETQYF. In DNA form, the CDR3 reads TGTGCCAGCAGCTTGATCGGTTTCGGCAGGCAAGAGACCCAGTACTTC.

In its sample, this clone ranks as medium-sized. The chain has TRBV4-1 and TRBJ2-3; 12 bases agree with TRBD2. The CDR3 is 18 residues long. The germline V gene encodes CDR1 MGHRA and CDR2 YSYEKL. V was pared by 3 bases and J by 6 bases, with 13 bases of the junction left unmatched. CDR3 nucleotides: TGCGCCAGCAGCCACTTTATCCGGCTAGCGGGAGGGGGGGATACGCAGTATTTT. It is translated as CASSHFIRLAGGGDTQYF.

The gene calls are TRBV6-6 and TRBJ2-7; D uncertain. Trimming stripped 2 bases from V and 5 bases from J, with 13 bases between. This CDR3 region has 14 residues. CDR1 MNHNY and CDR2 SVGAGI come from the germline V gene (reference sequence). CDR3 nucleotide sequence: TGTGCCAGCAGTTACGGCCAGGCCGGTAACGAGCAGTACTTC. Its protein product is CASSYGQAGNEQYF.